These 19 T cell receptor beta chains were all obtained from the same sample, sequenced in a study of shared clonotypes between healthy human individuals. Libraries were prepared by immunoSEQ multiplex PCR; TCRdb keeps only in-frame clonotypes and omits some of them. The sample yields about 2.4 million clones, more than 85% seen once. Source material: naive CD4+ T cells from PBMCs. The subset was: CD45RA+ positively selected. Every receptor here comes from a man between 18 and 29 years old in good health. Some clones in this sample may be carry-over from other donors' samples.

The V call is TRBV5-6, the J call TRBJ2-7; 7 bases are shared with TRBD1. CDR1 and CDR2 (germline): SGHDT, YYEEEE. The CDR3 length is 13 residues. Trimming removed 3 bases from V and 7 bases from J; junction bases left unmatched: 7. CDR3 in amino acids: CASSSKMTGEQYF. CDR3 nucleotides: TGTGCCAGCAGCTCTAAAATGACAGGGGAGCAGTACTTC. Together with reference TRBV5-6 and TRBJ2-7, the CDR3 gives the full variable domain: DAGVTQSPTHLIKTRGQQVTLRCSPKSGHDTVSWYQQALGQGPQFIFQYYEEEERQRGNFPDRFSGHQFPNYSSELNVNALLLGDSALYLCASSSKMTGEQYFGPGTRLTVT.

This clone was detected once. The chain combines TRBV28 with TRBJ2-7; TRBD1 might be the D (6 bases). This CDR3 region has 13 residues. The V end was cut by 2 bases, the J end by 13 bases, with 18 bases between. Germline CDR1 MDHEN, CDR2 SYDVKM. DNA of the CDR3: TGTGCCAGCAGTTTAGCCGCGTGGGCAGGGGACTACTTC. It codes for CASSLAAWAGDYF.

V gene TRBV6-6 combines with J gene TRBJ2-7, with 8 bases identical to TRBD1. The V gene's germline CDR1 is MNHNY and CDR2 SVGAGI (reference sequence). V dropped 8 bases and J dropped 2; count of bases not matched to a gene: 5. CDR3 length: 13 residues. In DNA, the CDR3 is TGTGCCAGCTCTCCCAGGGGGCCCTACGAGCAGTACTTC. It yields the protein CASSPRGPYEQYF.

This clone has just one count. This rearrangement joins TRBV30 to TRBJ1-6; maybe TRBD1 (5 bases). The V end was cut by 1 base, the J end by 10 bases, with 11 bases between. The CDR3 is 13 amino acids. Germline V lookup: CDR1 GTSNPN, CDR2 SVGIG (reference sequence). The CDR3 DNA follows: TGTGCCTGGAGTGCAGGGACTCGCTCACCCCTCCACTTT. It specifies CAWSAGTRSPLHF.

This clone was detected once. The chain is built from TRBV11-2 and TRBJ1-3; no clear D gene. This CDR3 contains 14 residues. Germline V gene sequence: CDR1 SGHAT, CDR2 FQNNGV. V lost 8 bases and J lost 1, with 12 bases in between. CDR3 sequence reads: CASAPSPSGNTIYF. In nucleotides, the CDR3 is TGTGCCAGCGCCCCCTCCCCATCTGGAAACACCATATATTTT.

The gene calls are TRBV7-3 and TRBJ1-1; D is unresolved. The CDR3 runs 13 residues. Trimming shortened V by 4 bases and J by 1 base, and 7 bases separated the two germline ends. Germline V gene lookup returns CDR1 SGHTA and CDR2 FQGTGA. CDR3 nucleotide sequence: TGTGCCAGCAGCTCCTCGGCGAACACTGAAGCTTTCTTT. This sequence encodes CASSSSANTEAFF. Looking up the rest from reference TRBV7-3 and TRBJ1-1 gives the full variable domain: GAGVSQTPSNKVTEKGKYVELRCDPISGHTALYWYRQSLGQGPEFLIYFQGTGAADDSGLPNDRFFAVRPEGSVSTLKIQRTERGDSAVYLCASSSSANTEAFFGQGTRLTVV.

This clone turned up a few times. V and J are TRBV6-5 and TRBJ1-1; no firm D call. CDR1 and CDR2 (germline): MNHEY, SVGAGI. Trimming took off 2 bases at V and 6 bases at J, with 7 bases between the two ends. The CDR3 has 12 amino acids. The CDR3 loop is CASSYGFAEAFF. The DNA of the CDR3 is TGTGCCAGCAGTTACGGCTTTGCTGAAGCTTTCTTT.

V usage is TRBV6-5 and J usage is TRBJ1-1; D is ambiguous. This CDR3 region has 13 residues. Trimming stripped 4 bases from V and 1 base from J, with 7 bases between. Germline CDR1 and CDR2: MNHEY and SVGAGI. CDR3 protein: CASSFSANTEAFF. DNA of the CDR3: TGTGCCAGCAGTTTTAGTGCGAACACTGAAGCTTTCTTT.

The sample holds a few counts of this clone. CDR3 sequence (DNA): TGTGCCATCAGTGAGAGGCAAGGGTTGGGCTACACCTTC. Translated, it gives CAISERQGLGYTF. This chain joins TRBV10-3 and TRBJ1-2; D is unclear. Between the trimmed V and J ends, which lost 2 bases and 8 bases, there was a span of 12 bases. The CDR3 contains 13 residues. CDR1 and CDR2 from the germline V gene are ENHRY and SYGVKD.

In this sample, this clone turned up a few times. The rearrangement joins TRBV5-4 to TRBJ2-7; D ambiguous. V was cut by 1 base and J by 5 bases, with 7 bases left in between. The CDR3 consists of 12 residues. The germline gives CDR1 SGHNT, CDR2 YYREEE (reference sequence). In DNA, the CDR3 is TGTGCCAGCAGCTTGCCCCTACACGAGCAGTACTTC. Its protein is CASSLPLHEQYF. The variable domain in full, completed from reference TRBV5-4 and TRBJ2-7, reads ETGVTQSPTHLIKTRGQQVTLRCSSQSGHNTVSWYQQALGQGPQFIFQYYREEENGRGNFPPRFSGLQFPNYSSELNVNALELDDSALYLCASSLPLHEQYFGPGTRLTVT.

V is TRBV6-1 and J is TRBJ2-1; D is unclear. Germline CDR1 MNHNS, CDR2 SASEGT. This CDR3 is 16 amino acids long. V lost 4 bases and J lost 6, with 19 bases in between. For the CDR3, the DNA is TGTGCCAGCAGTGCAAGCTTAAACCCCCCGATCAATGAGCAGTTCTTC. This codes for CASSASLNPPINEQFF.

V is TRBV7-7 and J is TRBJ2-5, with a weak D call TRBD2 (6 bases). Germline values: CDR1 SSHAT, CDR2 FNYEAQ (reference sequence). V was trimmed by 5 bases and J by 2 bases, leaving 15 bases between them. The CDR3 has 15 amino acids. The CDR3 spells CASSPLGLPQETQYF. Here the CDR3 DNA reads TGTGCCAGCAGCCCATTGGGACTGCCTCAAGAGACCCAGTACTTC. Based on the CDR3 plus reference TRBV7-7 and TRBJ2-5, the full variable domain is GAGVSQSPRYKVTKRGQDVTLRCDPISSHATLYWYQQALGQGPEFLTYFNYEAQPDKSGLPSDRFSAERPEGSISTLTIQRTEQRDSAMYRCASSPLGLPQETQYFGPGTRLLVL.

The chain combines TRBV18 with TRBJ2-1; 12 bases are shared with TRBD2. CDR1 is KGHSH, CDR2 LQKENI, per germline. The CDR3 is made up of 15 amino acids. V trimming: 5 bases; J trimming: 5 bases; junction bases outside the gene matches: 4. The CDR3 coding sequence is TGTGCCAGCTCATACAGGACTAGCGGGAACAATGAGCAGTTCTTC. Encoded protein: CASSYRTSGNNEQFF.

The rearrangement uses TRBV10-3 and TRBJ1-5; no reliable D call. Trimming removed 10 bases from V and 4 bases from J, with 11 bases in between. The germline V gene encodes CDR1 ENHRY and CDR2 SYGVKD. This CDR3 has 12 amino acids. The CDR3: CATGSANQPQHF. The CDR3 DNA follows: TGTGCCACCGGGTCCGCAAATCAGCCCCAGCATTTT.

This rearrangement joins TRBV7-8 to TRBJ2-7; unclear D gene. This CDR3 has 15 residues. Germline values: CDR1 SGHVS, CDR2 FQNEAQ. Trimming took 3 bases from V and 0 from J, leaving 12 bases between them. CDR3 bases: TGTGCCAGCAGCTTGAGGACCGGTAGCTCCTACGAGCAGTACTTC. Its protein is CASSLRTGSSYEQYF.

This rearrangement joins TRBV10-3 to TRBJ2-3; 10 bases map to TRBD2. Germline assignment: CDR1 ENHRY and CDR2 SYGVKD. There are 17 residues in the CDR3. With 2 bases clipped from V and 1 base from J, the junction kept 6 bases outside the gene matches. This CDR3 is CAISEPPGTSGTDTQYF. DNA for the CDR3: TGTGCCATCAGTGAGCCCCCGGGGACTAGCGGCACAGATACGCAGTATTTT.

V gene TRBV10-3 combines with J gene TRBJ2-5; 15 bases are a match to TRBD2. CDR1 ENHRY and CDR2 SYGVKD come from the germline V gene. The CDR3 covers 18 residues. J lost 5 bases, V lost 1 base, and 8 bases had no gene match. CDR3 DNA: TGTGCCATCAGTGAGTTAGGACTAGCGGGAGGGCCGGCGGAGACCCAGTACTTC. Translated, it gives CAISELGLAGGPAETQYF.

This chain connects TRBV7-2 to TRBJ2-2, with 8 bases identical to TRBD1. This CDR3 spans 16 amino acids. CDR1 is SGHTA, CDR2 FQGNSA, per germline. V lost 3 bases and J lost 0; bases outside the gene matches: 3. The CDR3 loop reads CASSLGQVTNTGELFF. CDR3 coding DNA: TGTGCCAGCAGCTTGGGACAGGTTACGAACACCGGGGAGCTGTTTTTT.

V gene TRBV28 combines with J gene TRBJ2-5, with 9 bases identical to TRBD2. V lost 7 bases, J lost 5 bases, and 8 bases stayed unmatched. CDR3 length equals 14 residues. Germline CDR1 is MDHEN and CDR2 is SYDVKM. This CDR3 reads CASIAGGPRETQYF. The CDR3, as DNA: TGTGCCAGCATCGCGGGAGGGCCTAGGGAGACCCAGTACTTC.